The 6 T cell receptor beta chains listed next were all sequenced from one sample in a study of shared clonotypes between healthy human individuals. This table comes from immunoSEQ multiplex PCR, and its TCRdb copy is limited to in-frame clones, with some not included. The sample lists roughly 500,000 clones; 90% to 96% were seen once. Sequencing input: naive CD4+ T cells sorted from blood. Described subset: CD45RA+ positively selected. Every receptor here comes from a woman aged 30 to 39 in good health.

The chain combines TRBV2 with TRBJ1-5; D is perhaps TRBD1 (5 bases). In germline, CDR1 is SNHLY, CDR2 FYNNEI. The ends were cut back, 4 bases at V and 0 bases at J, with 7 bases in the middle. This CDR3 contains 14 residues. In nucleotides, the CDR3 is TGTGCCAGCAGTGGGGGGAATAGCAATCAGCCCCAGCATTTT. The encoded protein is CASSGGNSNQPQHF.

V usage is TRBV5-4 and J usage is TRBJ2-7; TRBD2 agrees at 9 bases. V lost 4 bases, J lost 2 bases, and 10 bases stayed unmatched. This CDR3 spans 16 amino acids. In germline, CDR1 is SGHNT, CDR2 YYREEE (reference sequence). CDR3 amino acids: CASSTYLAGDPYEQYF. The DNA of the CDR3 is TGTGCCAGCAGCACCTATTTAGCGGGAGACCCCTACGAGCAGTACTTC.

The chain is built from TRBV5-1 and TRBJ2-5, with D maybe TRBD2 (6 bases). The end of the DNA fits TRBJ2-7 better, so the J call may be wrong. The length of the CDR3 is 13 residues. Looked up from germline, CDR1 is SGHRS and CDR2 is YFSETQ. CDR3 residues: CASDLLAAYEQYF. The CDR3 nucleotides are TGCGCCAGCGATCTTTTAGCGGCCTACGAGCAGTACTTC.

V gene TRBV5-5 combines with J gene TRBJ2-6; D is uncertain. CDR3 length equals 19 residues. Germline lookup yields CDR1 SGHKS and CDR2 YYEKEE (reference sequence). With 4 bases removed from V and 0 bases from J, the gap between germline ends came to 20 bases. The CDR3 nucleotides read TGTGCCAGCAGCCCGTGGTGGGCCCGGTCAGACTCTGGGGCCAACGTCCTGACTTTC. It yields the protein CASSPWWARSDSGANVLTF.

The V gene is TRBV29-1, the J gene TRBJ2-3; D not certain. The CDR3 is 14 amino acids. Trimming took 0 bases from V and 2 from J, leaving 9 bases between them. CDR1 and CDR2 from the germline V gene are SQVTM and ANQGSEA. For the CDR3, the DNA is TGCAGCGTTGAAGATGCCGGGTACACAGATACGCAGTATTTT. Encoded protein: CSVEDAGYTDTQYF.

This chain links TRBV19 with TRBJ1-2; D perhaps matches TRBD1 (6 bases). V was clipped by 6 bases and J by 4 bases, with 15 bases between them. The CDR3 contains 14 residues. Germline values: CDR1 LNHDA, CDR2 SQIVND (reference sequence). CDR3: CASRPPGHPYGYTF. The CDR3 bases are TGTGCCAGTAGACCACCGGGACACCCCTATGGCTACACCTTC.